This TCR beta chain was identified during a study of shared clonotypes between healthy human individuals. The wider study: Every donor yielded three CD4 naive, three CD4 memory, two CD8 naive and one CD8 memory plate.

Using immunoSEQ multiplex PCR, the repertoire was profiled, and TCRdb retains in-frame clones only, with some absent. This table has approximately 2.5 million clones, over 85% appearing once. CDR1 and CDR2 (germline): MDHEN, SYDVKM. CDR3 length: 16 amino acids. Trimming removed 6 bases from V and 0 bases from J, with 14 bases in between. The chain recombines TRBV28 with TRBJ1-4; D is unclear. The receptor was derived from a man between 18 and 35 years old in good health. Some clones in this sample may be carry-over from other donors' samples. Sequencing used naive CD4+ T cells from PBMCs. Subset described: CD45RA+ positively selected. CDR3 nucleotides: TGTGCCAGCAGCATTAGACTGATTGCAACTAATGAAAAACTGTTTTTT. The encoded protein is CASSIRLIATNEKLFF.